Each of the 24 T cell receptor beta chains below was sequenced from the same sample in a study of response to subunit inactivated influenza vaccine. MiXCR was run by TCRdb on the RT-PCR reads, yielding one entry per CDR3 protein. The sample lists 860,000 or so distinct CDR3 sequences, around 20% occurring once. Specimen: PBMCs from blood, collected less than 6 days after vaccination. These receptors originate from a man aged 50-60 years who received an inactivated influenza vaccine.

The chain couples TRBV6-1 to TRBJ2-3, with 7 positions matching TRBD1. The CDR3 length is 17 residues. V gave up 8 bases and J gave up 7 bases; unmatched junction bases: 21. CDR1 and CDR2 (germline): MNHNS, SASEGT. The CDR3 nucleotides are TGTGCCAGCTTCTCTGGGACAGCCTCTACTTACCTTTATACGCAGTATTTT. This encodes CASFSGTASTYLYTQYF.

The chain carries TRBV10-3 and TRBJ2-1, with 13 bases aligning to TRBD2. Germline assignment: CDR1 ENHRY and CDR2 SYGVKD. The CDR3 totals 17 residues. V lost 10 bases to trimming and J lost 6 bases; unmatched junction nucleotides: 15. CDR3 sequence (DNA): TGTGCCACCTCAGGACTAGCGGGAGTCGCCGGTCCCAATGAGCAGTTCTTC. Protein sequence: CATSGLAGVAGPNEQFF.

Only a few counts were recorded for this clonotype. The chain carries TRBV24-1 and TRBJ2-7; 7 bases fit TRBD1. V dropped 3 bases and J dropped 3; count of bases not matched to a gene: 1. CDR1 and CDR2 from the germline V gene are KGHDR and SFDVKD. This CDR3 contains 13 residues. The CDR3 reads CATSDHRGYEQYF. The CDR3 nucleotides are TGTGCCACCAGTGATCACAGGGGCTACGAGCAGTACTTC.

The CDR3 bases are TGCGCCAGCAGCGTGGGACGCACGAGGGAGACCCAGTACTTC. This encodes CASSVGRTRETQYF. V gene TRBV5-1 combines with J gene TRBJ2-5; D is tentatively TRBD1 or TRBD2 (5 bases each). Between the trimmed V and J ends, which lost 4 bases and 5 bases, there was a span of 15 bases. Germline lookup yields CDR1 SGHRS and CDR2 YFSETQ. This CDR3 has 14 residues.

The rearrangement joins TRBV14 to TRBJ2-3; 11 bases align to TRBD2. Germline V gives CDR1 SGHDN, CDR2 FVKESK. Unmatched junction bases numbered 4, after V lost 4 bases and J lost 1 base. The CDR3 totals 16 residues. The CDR3 spells CASSLLAGARTDTQYF. In nucleotides, the CDR3 is TGTGCCAGCAGCCTACTAGCGGGAGCACGCACAGATACGCAGTATTTT.

A few counts support this clonotype. The J gene is TRBJ2-4, the V gene TRBV6-2 or TRBV6-3; 11 bases align to TRBD2. The length of the CDR3 is 16 residues. Germline lookup yields CDR1 MNHEY and CDR2 SVGEGT. V was pared by 2 bases and J by 4 bases, with 4 bases of the junction left unmatched. In DNA, the CDR3 is TGTGCCAGCAGTTACCCGTGGACTAGCGGGAAAAACATTCAGTACTTC. It is translated as CASSYPWTSGKNIQYF.

The V gene is TRBV6-2 or TRBV6-3, the J gene TRBJ2-4, with unresolved D. Germline assignment: CDR1 MNHEY and CDR2 SVGEGT. The CDR3 totals 16 residues. Trimming stripped 5 bases from V and 2 bases from J, with 16 bases between. The CDR3 loop is CASSKYTPVTKNIQYF. In DNA form, the CDR3 reads TGTGCCAGCAGTAAATACACCCCTGTGACCAAAAACATTCAGTACTTC.

In this sample, this clonotype turned up a few times. This chain links TRBV3-1 with TRBJ2-7; no definite D call. CDR3 length equals 14 residues. The germline V gene has CDR1 LGHDT and CDR2 YNNKEL (reference sequence). V shed 4 bases and J shed 1 base, with 11 bases lying between them. CDR3 sequence: CASSLSLKSYEQYF. The CDR3 bases are TGTGCCAGCAGCCTCAGCCTTAAATCCTACGAGCAGTACTTC.

The rearrangement uses TRBV11-3 and TRBJ2-3; maybe TRBD1 (6 bases). Germline CDR1 reads SGHNT; CDR2 reads YENEEA. The V end lost 6 bases, the J end lost 3 bases, and 10 bases lay between the germline ends. This CDR3 has 13 residues. The CDR3 nucleotides read TGTGCCAGCAGTAAGGGGGTTACAGATACGCAGTATTTT. It codes for CASSKGVTDTQYF.

This clonotype has more than one count but fewer than ten. The genes are TRBV13 and TRBJ2-7, with a weak D call TRBD2 (6 bases). Germline CDR1 is PRHDT and CDR2 is FYEKMQ (reference sequence). V was shortened by 5 bases and J by 3 bases, with 17 bases between the two germline ends. The CDR3 extends over 15 amino acids. CDR3 loop: CASSQLLTRNYEQYF. The CDR3 nucleotides are TGTGCCAGCAGCCAGTTGCTGACTAGAAACTACGAGCAGTACTTC.

This clonotype has only a few counts. J is TRBJ2-2 and V is TRBV5-1; 10 bases map to TRBD2. CDR1 SGHRS and CDR2 YFSETQ come from the germline V gene. The CDR3 has 14 residues. V lost 4 bases, J lost 6 bases, and 3 bases stayed unmatched. CDR3 in amino acids: CASSASGSSGELFF. Here the CDR3 DNA reads TGCGCCAGCAGCGCTAGCGGGAGTTCCGGGGAGCTGTTTTTT.

The chain employs TRBV11-2 and TRBJ1-1; 11 bases are a match to TRBD1. The germline V gene encodes CDR1 SGHAT and CDR2 FQNNGV. The CDR3 runs to 16 residues. The V and J ends lost 1 base and 3 bases, in that order; junction bases with no gene match: 4. The CDR3 is CASSLGGTGGYTEAFF. CDR3 coding DNA: TGTGCCAGCAGCTTAGGGGGGACAGGGGGATACACTGAAGCTTTCTTT.

This clonotype was seen many times. The V and J genes are TRBV12-3 or TRBV12-4 and TRBJ2-7, with D tentatively TRBD1 (6 bases). The CDR3 is 14 residues long. Trimming removed 1 base at V and 0 bases at J, with 7 bases between. As DNA, the CDR3 is TGTGCCAGCAGTTTAGAGGGGGTCTCCTACGAGCAGTACTTC. Protein sequence: CASSLEGVSYEQYF.

This chain uses TRBV3-1 with TRBJ2-1; D gene ambiguous. Trimming left V 3 bases short and J 5 bases short, with 11 bases between. Germline V CDR1 and CDR2: LGHDT, YNNKEL (reference sequence). The CDR3 has 14 amino acids. The CDR3: CASSQGWVDNEQFF. The CDR3 DNA is TGTGCCAGCAGCCAGGGGTGGGTGGACAATGAGCAGTTCTTC.

This chain uses TRBV7-2 with TRBJ2-5, with 9 bases lining up with TRBD2. After removal of 4 bases from V and 1 base from J, the junction contained 4 bases not matched to a gene. Germline loops: CDR1 SGHTA, CDR2 FQGNSA. The CDR3 loop spans 15 amino acids. The CDR3 nucleotides are TGTGCCAGCAGCTATAGCGGGAGCCTCCAAGAGACCCAGTACTTC. Translation gives CASSYSGSLQETQYF.

This clonotype turned up a few times. V gene TRBV12-3 or TRBV12-4 combines with J gene TRBJ2-7; D unresolved. The CDR3 is made up of 14 amino acids. The V end lost 4 bases, the J end lost 2 bases, and 12 bases lay between the germline ends. CDR3 sequence reads: CASSSWPQAYEQYF. DNA for the CDR3: TGTGCCAGCAGTTCGTGGCCCCAGGCCTACGAGCAGTACTTC.

A word on this clonotype: Given a much more abundant clone one base away, this may be a read error. The chain has TRBV28 and TRBJ2-7; D is perhaps TRBD2 (5 bases). The CDR3 runs 11 residues. CDR1 MDHEN and CDR2 SYDVKM come from the germline V gene. The CDR3 region is CATSFRGEQYF. CDR3 bases: TGTGCCACCAGTTTTCGGGGCGAGCAGTACTTC.

This clonotype has more than one count but fewer than ten. The chain is built from TRBV7-2 and TRBJ1-2; TRBD1 agrees at 9 bases. This CDR3 is built from 15 residues. CDR1 is SGHTA and CDR2 is FQGNSA in the germline V gene. The junction had 11 bases not matched to a gene; V was cut back by 4 bases and J by 8 bases. As DNA, the CDR3 is TGTGCCAGCAGCTCAGGGACAGGGAATCTTGACGGCTACACCTTC. It codes for CASSSGTGNLDGYTF.

The chain carries TRBV7-2 and TRBJ2-3, with a weak D call TRBD2 (7 bases). The CDR3 length is 16 residues. The germline V gene has CDR1 SGHTA and CDR2 FQGNSA. The V and J ends lost 2 bases and 3 bases respectively, with 15 bases between them. CDR3 bases: TGTGCCAGCAGCTTAAGGGGGAGGGCCTTGACAGATACGCAGTATTTT. Amino acid sequence: CASSLRGRALTDTQYF.

The chain links TRBV7-8 to TRBJ1-1, with TRBD1 as a possible D gene (6 bases). Deletions cut 10 bases from V and 1 base from J, with 16 bases between. Looked up from germline, CDR1 is SGHVS and CDR2 is FQNEAQ. The CDR3 runs 14 residues. In DNA, the CDR3 is TGTGCCAAGGAATACAGGGTCGGGAACACTGAAGCTTTCTTT. Its protein product is CAKEYRVGNTEAFF.

The V gene is TRBV7-2, the J gene TRBJ2-7; the match to TRBD1 covers 9 bases. Losses at the gene ends were 7 bases for V and 2 bases for J; bases not matched to a gene: 6. Looked up from germline, CDR1 is SGHTA and CDR2 is FQGNSA. The CDR3 contains 14 residues. CDR3 nucleotide sequence: TGTGCCAGCACCTCCGGGACAGGGACCTACGAGCAGTACTTC. This gives the protein CASTSGTGTYEQYF.

The rearrangement joins TRBV21-1 to TRBJ2-7; the table gives TRBD2 as D, unverified against the DNA. TRBV21-1 counts as a pseudogene. The CDR3 has 20 amino acids. CDR3 DNA sequence: TGTGCCAGCATCAAGCAATGCCCCGCTGGGCGACTAGCGGGGTCGTACGAGCAGTACTTC. Residues: CASIKQCPAGRLAGSYEQYF.

This clonotype was detected only a few times. The chain joins TRBV29-1 to TRBJ2-3; D perhaps matches TRBD2 (6 bases). Trimming cost V 2 bases and J 2 bases, with 17 bases left between them. Germline-derived CDR1 and CDR2 are SQVTM and ANQGSEA. This CDR3 is built from 16 residues. CDR3 sequence reads: CSVELARRAVTDTQYF. CDR3 sequence (DNA): TGCAGCGTTGAACTAGCGCGGAGAGCCGTCACAGATACGCAGTATTTT.

This clonotype showed up just a few times. The chain joins TRBV27 to TRBJ1-5; TRBD1 might be the D (6 bases). Germline CDR1 is MNHEY and CDR2 is SMNVEV (reference sequence). CDR3 length: 15 residues. V lost 7 bases and J 1 base, leaving 14 bases between the germline ends. CDR3 region: CASNFRGDSNQPQHF. Here the CDR3 DNA reads TGTGCCAGCAACTTCAGGGGAGACAGCAATCAGCCCCAGCATTTT.